The rows below give T cell receptor beta chains drawn from one sample of a study of shared T cell receptors in the human thymus. Repertoires were generated with immunoSEQ multiplex PCR, while TCRdb's copy carries only in-frame clones and drops some. This sample has roughly 560,000 clones, with around 82% found just once. In addition, the sample was reused for a study of human thymus T cells.

Sample: thymocytes. The receptors come from a boy less than two years old with a congenital heart defect. Both conserved end residues are part of each CDR3. Each record gives: D gene, V gene, clone size, J gene, CDR3 DNA, CDR3 protein. A D gene is named only where the DNA matches it firmly. Clone size is given for some rows only: seen once, a few or many times, or a class if the clone is expanded.

>TRBD1|TRBV11-2|NA|TRBJ1-5
TGTGCCAGCAGCTTAGATGGGACAGGGATGGGAAGGAGCAATCAGCCCCAGCATTTT
CASSLDGTGMGRSNQPQHF
>TRBD2|TRBV28|NA|TRBJ2-7
TGTGCCAGCAGCCGCGAGGTCAGACTAGCGGGAGAATACGAGCAGTACTTC
CASSREVRLAGEYEQYF
>NA|TRBV5-6|few|TRBJ2-1
TGTGCCAGCAGCTTGGAGCAGGGGGGCACCTACAATGAGCAGTTCTTC
CASSLEQGGTYNEQFF
>NA|TRBV11-3|NA|TRBJ2-7
TGTGCCAGCAGCTTAAGGGGCCCGGGTAGCGGACTATACGAGCAGTACTTC
CASSLRGPGSGLYEQYF
>TRBD1|TRBV30|NA|TRBJ1-3
TGTGCCTGGAGATTGGGGGACAGGGACGTTGGAAACACCATATATTTT
CAWRLGDRDVGNTIYF
>TRBD2|TRBV4-2|NA|TRBJ2-7
TGTGCCAGCAGCCAAGATCGCCTCACCCCGGGACTAGCCTCCCGCTCCTACGAGCAGTACTTC
CASSQDRLTPGLASRSYEQYF
>NA|TRBV29-1|NA|TRBJ1-2
TGCAGCGCGAGACAGGATTCTTATGGCTACCCCTTC
CSARQDSYGYPF
>NA|TRBV7-6|few|TRBJ2-6
TGTGCCAGCAGCTTAGGAACAGGGAGTGGGGCCAACGTCCTGACTTTC
CASSLGTGSGANVLTF
>TRBD1|TRBV10-1|NA|TRBJ2-4
TGCGCCAGCAGTGCAGGAGACAGGGGTGGGAACATTCAGTACTTC
CASSAGDRGGNIQYF
>TRBD2|TRBV27|NA|TRBJ2-1
TGTGCCAGCAGCCCTACAGGGTTAGGACTAGCGGGGTTCCCCTACAATGAGCAGTTCTTC
CASSPTGLGLAGFPYNEQFF
>NA|TRBV27|once|TRBJ2-5
TGTGCCAGCAGTTTCGTAGGAGCGGTACAAGAGACCCAGTACTTC
CASSFVGAVQETQYF
>TRBD2|TRBV28|few|TRBJ2-7
TGTGCCAGCAGTCGTACCGGACTAGCGGGATACGAGCAGTACTTC
CASSRTGLAGYEQYF
>NA|TRBV4-3|NA|TRBJ2-1
TGCGCCAGCAGCCAAGATGTCCCTGGGACTGAAAACAATGAGCAGTTCTTC
CASSQDVPGTENNEQFF
>TRBD2|TRBV5-6|NA|TRBJ2-1
TGTGCCAGCAGCCCTGGACTAGCGGGGGGCGATGAGCAGTTCTTC
CASSPGLAGGDEQFF
>TRBD2|TRBV4-1|NA|TRBJ2-3
TGCGCCAGCAGCCAAGATAGACTAGCGGGAGTTTCGGGAGATACGCAGTATTTT
CASSQDRLAGVSGDTQYF
>NA|TRBV10-3|few|TRBJ1-3
TGTGCCATCAGTGAGTCGAAGCCCCGCGGGGGCTCTGGAAACACCATATATTTT
CAISESKPRGGSGNTIYF
>NA|TRBV4-2|once|TRBJ2-7
TGTGCCAGCAGCCGCCCAGGGGCCGATCACTACGAGCAGTACTTC
CASSRPGADHYEQYF
>TRBD2|TRBV7-9|NA|TRBJ2-7
TGTGCCAGCAGCTACCCTAGCGGGAGGGCGACGCGGTACGAGCAGTACTTC
CASSYPSGRATRYEQYF
>NA|TRBV28|NA|TRBJ2-2
TGTGCCAGCGGGCCCCAGGGCGGCGACACCGGGGAGCTGTTTTTT
CASGPQGGDTGELFF
>TRBD1|TRBV12-5|NA|TRBJ2-3
TGTGCTATTCCCTTTCCGGACAGGGGAGGAACAGATACGCAGTATTTT
CAIPFPDRGGTDTQYF
>NA|TRBV4-3|NA|TRBJ2-7
TGCGCCAGCAGCCAAGATCTAATCGGGCAGGGGAATAGTGACGAGCAGTACTTC
CASSQDLIGQGNSDEQYF
>NA|TRBV5-4|NA|TRBJ1-4
TGTGCCAGCAGCGACTCTCCCAGGGGAAATGAAAAACTGTTTTTT
CASSDSPRGNEKLFF
>NA|TRBV2|few|TRBJ2-7
TGTGCCAGCACCGGGGGGCAGGGGCCCAGGTACGAGCAGTACTTC
CASTGGQGPRYEQYF
>NA|TRBV18|NA|TRBJ2-7
TGTGCCAGCTCACCGGGTCAGGGCGGTCCCTCCTACGAGCAGTACTTC
CASSPGQGGPSYEQYF
>NA|TRBV4-3|NA|TRBJ2-1
TGCGCCAGCAGCCAAGGTTTTTGGACAGCTTACAATGAGCAGTTCTTC
CASSQGFWTAYNEQFF
>TRBD2|TRBV9|NA|TRBJ2-7
TGTGCCAGCAGCGTAGGGCTAGCGGGAGCCTACGAGCAGTACTTC
CASSVGLAGAYEQYF
>NA|TRBV12-5|NA|TRBJ2-7
TGTGCTAGTGGTTTGGAAAAGCAGGACAGTCTCTCCTACGAGCAGTACTTC
CASGLEKQDSLSYEQYF
>NA|TRBV19|NA|TRBJ1-5
TGTGCCAGTAGTATAAGGAGGGTTGTTAATCAGCCCCAGCATTTT
CASSIRRVVNQPQHF
>NA|TRBV6-5|NA|TRBJ1-2
TGTGCCAGCATAGGGGGGGCGAAAAATGGCTACACCTTC
CASIGGAKNGYTF
>TRBD1|TRBV5-4|NA|TRBJ2-2
TGTGCCAGCAGCACGCGACAGGGGACCGCGAACACCGGGGAGCTGTTTTTT
CASSTRQGTANTGELFF
>TRBD1|TRBV7-2|NA|TRBJ1-3
TGTGCCAGCAGCTTACTCGGGACAGGGACCTCTGGAAACACCATATATTTT
CASSLLGTGTSGNTIYF
>NA|TRBV9|NA|TRBJ2-3
TGTGCCAGCAGCGTAGATAAGGCTAGCGACAAGGCCCCATCTAGCACAGATACGCAGTATTTT
CASSVDKASDKAPSSTDTQYF
>TRBD1|TRBV30|NA|TRBJ2-7
TGTGCCTGGAGGGGACAGGGCCCCCTCTACGAGCAGTACTTC
CAWRGQGPLYEQYF
>NA|TRBV7-9|once|TRBJ2-1
TGTGCCAGCAGCTTCTCTGGACTAACAGACCCCTACAATGAGCAGTTCTTC
CASSFSGLTDPYNEQFF
>NA|TRBV27|NA|TRBJ2-1
TGTGCCAGCACCCCCTCGGGACACCGCAATGAGCAGTTCTTC
CASTPSGHRNEQFF
>NA|TRBV7-6|NA|TRBJ2-7
TGTGCCAGCAGCTTGCCAGGGCCCCTCGGTGAGCAGTACTTC
CASSLPGPLGEQYF
>TRBD1|TRBV5-1|NA|TRBJ2-7
TGCGCCAGCAGCCCAGGACAGGTTTCGCCCTGCGAGCAGTACTTC
CASSPGQVSPCEQYF
>NA|TRBV6-5|NA|TRBJ1-1
TGTGCCAGCAGAAGGGGCGGGGTTTCGAACACTGAAGCTTTCTTT
CASRRGGVSNTEAFF
>NA|TRBV7-2|once|TRBJ2-7
TGTGCCAGCAGCACCCGGGACTCATTAGTAGGTGAGCAGTACTTC
CASSTRDSLVGEQYF
>TRBD2|TRBV28|NA|TRBJ2-7
TGTGCCAGCAGACCAACGGCCGCCAGGGGAATAGCGGGAGGGCTGGGAGAGGGCTACGAGCAGTACTTC
CASRPTAARGIAGGLGEGYEQYF
>TRBD1|TRBV2|NA|TRBJ2-2
TGTGCCAGCGGAGGTCAGGGGGCCGGGGAGCTGTTTTTT
CASGGQGAGELFF
>TRBD2|TRBV28|few|TRBJ2-1
TGTGCCAGCAGCCAGACTAGCGGGAGGGGTAATGAGCAGTTCTTC
CASSQTSGRGNEQFF
>TRBD2|TRBV20-1|NA|TRBJ2-5
TGCAGTGGCGGGGGGGAAGAGACCCAGTACTTC
CSGGGEETQYF
>TRBD1|TRBV11-1|NA|TRBJ2-7
TGTGCCAGCGGGACAGTTCCTTACGAGCAGTACTTC
CASGTVPYEQYF
>TRBD1|TRBV14|NA|TRBJ2-5
TGTGCCAGCAGCCAAGTACCGGACAGGGGGGAGACCCAGTACTTC
CASSQVPDRGETQYF
>NA|TRBV7-2|NA|TRBJ2-7
TGTGCCAGCAGCTTAGCTCAACGGCGGGTTACCTACGAGCAGTACTTC
CASSLAQRRVTYEQYF